This entry lists 10 T cell receptor beta chains sequenced from one sample in a study of shared clonotypes between healthy human individuals. Produced via immunoSEQ multiplex PCR; TCRdb's table is partial and in-frame only. The sample has 450,000 to 600,000 clones; around 79% are singletons. Sequenced: PBMCs. All receptors derive from a middle-aged woman in good health. Some clones in this sample may be carry-over from other donors' samples.

The chain links TRBV19 to TRBJ2-7; D might be TRBD1 (7 bases). This CDR3 region has 16 residues. V lost 0 bases and J 5 bases, leaving 17 bases between the germline ends. Per the germline V gene, CDR1 is LNHDA and CDR2 is SQIVND (reference sequence). Here the CDR3 DNA reads TGTGCCAGTAGTATAGATCGTGGCGGGACAGACCACGAGCAGTACTTC. Translation: CASSIDRGGTDHEQYF.

The CDR3 DNA reads as TGTGCCAGCAGGGCTGGGGTTTTTTCGGGTGAAGCTTTCTTT. This sequence encodes CASRAGVFSGEAFF. The chain couples TRBV6-4 to TRBJ1-1; D uncertain. This CDR3 contains 14 residues. The germline CDR1 and CDR2 sequences are MRHNA and SNTAGT. V was shortened by 6 bases and J by 7 bases, with 18 bases between the two germline ends.

The chain couples TRBV5-6 to TRBJ1-2; no definite D call. CDR3 size: 11 residues. The V end lost 4 bases, the J end lost 5 bases, and 6 bases lay between the germline ends. CDR1 SGHDT and CDR2 YYEEEE come from the germline V gene. The CDR3 DNA follows: TGTGCCAGCAGCAGATCATATGGCTACACCTTC. Its translation: CASSRSYGYTF.

The chain couples TRBV28 to TRBJ2-2, with 7 bases that match TRBD2. V lost 6 bases, J lost 3 bases, and 7 bases stayed unmatched. Germline CDR1 reads MDHEN; CDR2 reads SYDVKM. The CDR3 spans 15 residues. The CDR3: CASRETSWDTGELFF. Here the CDR3 DNA reads TGTGCCAGCAGGGAGACTAGCTGGGACACCGGGGAGCTGTTTTTT.

The chain uses TRBV19 and TRBJ2-2; D assignment may be TRBD1 or TRBD2 (5 bases each). V lost 1 base to trimming and J lost 1 base, with 16 bases between them. The germline V gene encodes CDR1 LNHDA and CDR2 SQIVND (reference sequence). The CDR3 runs to 18 residues. CDR3 nucleotide sequence: TGTGCCAGTAGTATAGGGGACCTCCTGGGAAAGAACACCGGGGAGCTGTTTTTT. Protein product: CASSIGDLLGKNTGELFF.

About this clone: The junction and the germline gene differ at one end; a read error may be behind it. This chain uses TRBV30 with TRBJ2-4, with D perhaps assigned TRBD1 or TRBD2 (5 bases each). Per germline, CDR1 GTSNPN and CDR2 SVGIG (reference sequence). The CDR3 is made up of 13 amino acids. Written as DNA, the CDR3 is TGTACCTGGAGTGTACGTGGGGGAAACATTCAGTACTTC. Protein: CTWSVRGGNIQYF. The full variable domain, with the rest looked up from reference TRBV30 and TRBJ2-4, is SQTIHQWPATLVQPVGSPLSLECTVEGTSNPNLYWYRQAAGRGLQLLFYSVGIGQISSEVPQNLSASRPQDRQFILSSKKLLLSDSGFYLCTWSVRGGNIQYFGAGTRLSVL.

The rearrangement uses TRBV4-1 and TRBJ1-2; D is undetermined. This CDR3 contains 15 residues. Deletions cut 0 bases from V and 8 bases from J, with 16 bases between. Germline V gene lookup returns CDR1 MGHRA and CDR2 YSYEKL. The CDR3 is CASSQDPTGLWGYTF. The CDR3 nucleotides read TGCGCCAGCAGCCAAGATCCGACTGGTCTGTGGGGCTACACCTTC.

In its sample, this clone was seen a few times. The chain has TRBV11-3 and TRBJ2-1, with 14 bases matching TRBD2. CDR3 length: 16 residues. Trimming at V came to 4 bases and at J to 5 bases, leaving 4 bases not matched to a gene. Per the germline V gene, CDR1 is SGHNT and CDR2 is YENEEA. The chain's CDR3 is CASSSGLAGVDNEQFF. In DNA form, the CDR3 reads TGTGCCAGCAGCTCGGGACTAGCGGGAGTCGACAATGAGCAGTTCTTC.

This chain uses TRBV19 with TRBJ1-1; D not resolved. The CDR3 totals 15 residues. Between the trimmed V and J ends, which lost 3 bases and 4 bases, there was a span of 15 bases. Germline CDR1 is LNHDA and CDR2 is SQIVND (reference sequence). The CDR3 coding sequence is TGTGCCAGTAGTATCGAGGCCCGACAAGGCACTGAAGCTTTCTTT. Protein product: CASSIEARQGTEAFF.

This clone was seen a few times. J is TRBJ2-7 and V is TRBV4-1, with 8 bases identical to TRBD1. Germline V gives CDR1 MGHRA, CDR2 YSYEKL. The ends lost 1 base at V and 0 bases at J; junction bases unmatched: 2. This CDR3 has 15 amino acids. The CDR3 DNA reads as TGCGCCAGCAGCCAAGGGACAGGGAGCTCCTACGAGCAGTACTTC. The encoded protein is CASSQGTGSSYEQYF.